A selection of T cell receptor beta chains follows, all from one sample in a study of long-term antiretroviral therapy in people with HIV. The repertoire was sequenced with immunoSEQ multiplex PCR; TCRdb's copy has only in-frame clones and lacks some. This sample has some 21,000 clones; roughly 76% occur once, and the top ten carry over 9%. The sample was unsorted PBMCs, taken about 1.8 years before starting antiretroviral therapy. The receptors were sampled from a woman aged 40 to 55 with HIV. Each CDR3 is given with its conserved first and last residue. The D gene is left open where the match is weak. The size of a clone is reported for some rows only, either as once, few or many, or as a class for expanded clones.

d_gene: NA; abundance: NA; v_gene: TRBV7-2; j_gene: TRBJ1-4; CDR3nt: TGTGCCAGCAGCTTCGGGCCCAATGAAAAACTGTTTTTT; CDR3aa: CASSFGPNEKLFF
d_gene: NA; abundance: few; v_gene: TRBV5-6; j_gene: TRBJ2-1; CDR3nt: TGTGCCAGCAGCTTGGAAGGGGGGGACTCCTACAATGAGCAGTTCTTC; CDR3aa: CASSLEGGDSYNEQFF
d_gene: NA; abundance: NA; v_gene: TRBV2; j_gene: TRBJ2-7; CDR3nt: TGTGCCAGCAGTTGGACAGCCTACGAGCAGTACTTC; CDR3aa: CASSWTAYEQYF
d_gene: TRBD2; abundance: NA; v_gene: TRBV7-2; j_gene: TRBJ2-1; CDR3nt: TGTGCCAGCAGCTTTACCGGGACTAGCGGGGGGGCTCGTCGCAATGAGCAGTTCTTC; CDR3aa: CASSFTGTSGGARRNEQFF
d_gene: NA; abundance: NA; v_gene: TRBV5-1; j_gene: TRBJ2-1; CDR3nt: TGCGCCAGCAGCTTGGGGGGAGTGGGGGACAATGAGCAGTTCTTC; CDR3aa: CASSLGGVGDNEQFF
d_gene: NA; abundance: once; v_gene: TRBV30; j_gene: TRBJ1-4; CDR3nt: TGTGCCTGGAGTGTAAGTCCCTTAGGGGCGCTCGAAAAACTGTTTTTT; CDR3aa: CAWSVSPLGALEKLFF
d_gene: NA; abundance: NA; v_gene: TRBV18; j_gene: TRBJ1-5; CDR3nt: TGTGCCAGCTCACCACGGGGTAGCTTCCGAGATCCTTATAGCAATCAGCCCCAGCATTTT; CDR3aa: CASSPRGSFRDPYSNQPQHF
d_gene: NA; abundance: NA; v_gene: TRBV29-1; j_gene: TRBJ2-1; CDR3nt: TGCAGCGTTGCCAAGACCCCCAATGAGCAGTTCTTC; CDR3aa: CSVAKTPNEQFF
d_gene: NA; abundance: NA; v_gene: TRBV6-5; j_gene: TRBJ2-7; CDR3nt: TGTGCCAGCAGCGGGGACCGCTGGGGCGAGCAGTACTTC; CDR3aa: CASSGDRWGEQYF
d_gene: NA; abundance: NA; v_gene: TRBV6-5; j_gene: TRBJ1-2; CDR3nt: TGTGCCAGCAGGGCCACCCATGGCTACACCTTC; CDR3aa: CASRATHGYTF
d_gene: NA; abundance: NA; v_gene: TRBV7-8; j_gene: TRBJ1-3; CDR3nt: TGTGCCAGCAGCCACCCGGGGTCAGACACCATATATTTT; CDR3aa: CASSHPGSDTIYF
d_gene: NA; abundance: few; v_gene: TRBV5-1; j_gene: TRBJ2-7; CDR3nt: TGCGCCAGCAGCTTGGAGGGAGACACGGCCTACGAGCAGTACTTC; CDR3aa: CASSLEGDTAYEQYF
d_gene: TRBD1; abundance: NA; v_gene: TRBV7-8; j_gene: TRBJ1-2; CDR3nt: TGTGCCAGCAGCATACAGGGGGCTTGGGGCTACACCTTC; CDR3aa: CASSIQGAWGYTF
d_gene: TRBD1; abundance: NA; v_gene: TRBV2; j_gene: TRBJ2-7; CDR3nt: TGTGCCAGCAGAGTACAGGGGGCACTTGGCGAGCAGTACTTC; CDR3aa: CASRVQGALGEQYF
d_gene: NA; abundance: NA; v_gene: TRBV11-2; j_gene: TRBJ2-7; CDR3nt: TGTGCCAGCAGCTTAGACAGTACAGGGATCTACTACGAGCAGTACTTC; CDR3aa: CASSLDSTGIYYEQYF
d_gene: NA; abundance: NA; v_gene: TRBV25-1; j_gene: TRBJ1-2; CDR3nt: TGTGCCAGCAGCCGGGACGGGTATGGCTACACCTTC; CDR3aa: CASSRDGYGYTF
d_gene: NA; abundance: NA; v_gene: TRBV11-2; j_gene: TRBJ1-1; CDR3nt: TGTGCCAGCAGCCTGGCCCTCACTGAAGCTTTCTTT; CDR3aa: CASSLALTEAFF
d_gene: NA; abundance: NA; v_gene: TRBV29-1; j_gene: TRBJ1-1; CDR3nt: TGCAGCGTTAGGGCGAACACTGAAGCTTTCTTT; CDR3aa: CSVRANTEAFF
d_gene: TRBD1; abundance: NA; v_gene: TRBV7-2; j_gene: TRBJ2-1; CDR3nt: TGTGCCAGCATAAACAGGCAGGGCCCGACAGGGGGCCCTTACAATGAGCAGTTCTTC; CDR3aa: CASINRQGPTGGPYNEQFF
d_gene: NA; abundance: NA; v_gene: TRBV19; j_gene: TRBJ2-6; CDR3nt: TGTGCCAGTAGTATAGGACGGACGATCTCTGGGGCCAACGTCCTGACTTTC; CDR3aa: CASSIGRTISGANVLTF
d_gene: TRBD1; abundance: NA; v_gene: TRBV11-2; j_gene: TRBJ2-3; CDR3nt: TGTGCCAGCAGCTTCCCGGGACAGACAGATACGCAGTATTTT; CDR3aa: CASSFPGQTDTQYF
d_gene: NA; abundance: NA; v_gene: TRBV30; j_gene: TRBJ1-2; CDR3nt: TGTGCCTGGAGTGTACACGTGGATGGCTACACCTTC; CDR3aa: CAWSVHVDGYTF
d_gene: NA; abundance: NA; v_gene: TRBV5-4; j_gene: TRBJ2-5; CDR3nt: TGTGCCAGCAGCTTGGAGGGACTGGGCGTGGAGACCCAGTACTTC; CDR3aa: CASSLEGLGVETQYF
d_gene: NA; abundance: NA; v_gene: TRBV5-1; j_gene: TRBJ2-7; CDR3nt: TGCGCCAGCAGCTTGATTCCAGGGAACGAGCAGTACTTC; CDR3aa: CASSLIPGNEQYF
d_gene: NA; abundance: NA; v_gene: TRBV7-2; j_gene: TRBJ2-3; CDR3nt: TGTGCCAGCAGCTTAGGTCTGCGGGGCACAGATACGCAGTATTTT; CDR3aa: CASSLGLRGTDTQYF
d_gene: NA; abundance: NA; v_gene: TRBV5-1; j_gene: TRBJ2-1; CDR3nt: TGCGCCAGCAGCTTTTTAGGGGACCGGGACCAGTTCTTC; CDR3aa: CASSFLGDRDQFF
d_gene: NA; abundance: NA; v_gene: TRBV11-3; j_gene: TRBJ2-1; CDR3nt: TGTGCCAGCAGCCGGAGACTAGTGGACGATGAGCAGTTCTTC; CDR3aa: CASSRRLVDDEQFF
d_gene: TRBD2; abundance: NA; v_gene: TRBV19; j_gene: TRBJ2-2; CDR3nt: TGTGCCAGTAGTAAGGGACTAGCGGGAGGGCCTCAGCGAAACACCGGGGAGCTGTTTTTT; CDR3aa: CASSKGLAGGPQRNTGELFF
d_gene: NA; abundance: NA; v_gene: TRBV5-1; j_gene: TRBJ1-4; CDR3nt: TGCGCCAGCAGCTTACCGGGGGCAACTAATGAAAAACTGTTTTTT; CDR3aa: CASSLPGATNEKLFF
d_gene: NA; abundance: NA; v_gene: TRBV7-9; j_gene: TRBJ1-1; CDR3nt: TGTGCCAGCAGCTTAAACCCCGGGGACGGAATGAACACTGAAGCTTTCTTT; CDR3aa: CASSLNPGDGMNTEAFF
d_gene: NA; abundance: NA; v_gene: TRBV30; j_gene: TRBJ2-7; CDR3nt: TGTGCCTGGAGTGTATACGGGGGAGGCGAGCAGTACTTC; CDR3aa: CAWSVYGGGEQYF
d_gene: TRBD2; abundance: NA; v_gene: TRBV5-4; j_gene: TRBJ2-3; CDR3nt: TGTGCCAGCAGCCAGGGACTGGGAGGGAGCACAGATACGCAGTATTTT; CDR3aa: CASSQGLGGSTDTQYF
d_gene: NA; abundance: NA; v_gene: TRBV5-5; j_gene: TRBJ2-7; CDR3nt: TGTGCCAGCAGCTTGGGACGGACCTACGAGCAGTACTTC; CDR3aa: CASSLGRTYEQYF
d_gene: TRBD2; abundance: NA; v_gene: TRBV6-1; j_gene: TRBJ2-1; CDR3nt: TGTGCCAGCAGCGCTAGCGGGAATAGTGAGCAGTTCTTC; CDR3aa: CASSASGNSEQFF
d_gene: TRBD1; abundance: NA; v_gene: TRBV2; j_gene: TRBJ1-5; CDR3nt: TGTGCCAGCAGTGGGACAGGGCTGGGTTCGGGCAATCAGCCCCAGCATTTT; CDR3aa: CASSGTGLGSGNQPQHF
d_gene: TRBD2; abundance: NA; v_gene: TRBV6-5; j_gene: TRBJ2-2; CDR3nt: TGTGCCAGCACGCGGGGGGGTTCCGGCACCGGGGAGCTGTTTTTT; CDR3aa: CASTRGGSGTGELFF
d_gene: NA; abundance: NA; v_gene: TRBV11-2; j_gene: TRBJ1-1; CDR3nt: TGTGCCAGCAGCTTAGATCCTCAAAGCACTGAAGCTTTCTTT; CDR3aa: CASSLDPQSTEAFF
d_gene: TRBD1; abundance: once; v_gene: TRBV28; j_gene: TRBJ2-7; CDR3nt: TGTGCCAGCAGCCCGGGACAGGGGTACGAGCAGTACTTC; CDR3aa: CASSPGQGYEQYF
d_gene: NA; abundance: NA; v_gene: TRBV25-1; j_gene: TRBJ1-1; CDR3nt: TGTGCCAGCAGTGAAGGTGGTAGCTGGACTGAAGCTTTCTTT; CDR3aa: CASSEGGSWTEAFF
d_gene: NA; abundance: NA; v_gene: TRBV5-1; j_gene: TRBJ2-5; CDR3nt: TGCGCCAGCAGCCCCGGGTCTTCCTTGGGGCAAGAGACCCAGTACTTC; CDR3aa: CASSPGSSLGQETQYF
d_gene: NA; abundance: NA; v_gene: TRBV5-6; j_gene: TRBJ1-1; CDR3nt: TGTGCCAGCATGAGGGTGGGGATGAACACTGAAGCTTTCTTT; CDR3aa: CASMRVGMNTEAFF